This passage covers 27 T cell receptor beta chains from one sample sequenced in a study of T-cell memory formation after mild COVID-19. One entry per CDR3 protein results from TCRdb running MiXCR on the 5' RACE reads. The profile covers 300,000 to 400,000 distinct CDR3 sequences, with roughly 13% appearing a single time and about a fifth taken by the ten largest. What was sequenced was PBMCs or a T cell subset sorted from them (not recorded which). The receptors were gathered from a man aged 18 to 30 who had mild COVID-19 (a few samples of this study predate the infection). Cell type and time point are not known.

This clonotype was seen only a few times. This chain links TRBV4-1 with TRBJ2-1; 8 nucleotides line up with TRBD1. CDR3 length: 15 residues. Trimming cost V 6 bases and J 9 bases; bases outside gene matches: 13. Germline V gives CDR1 MGHRA, CDR2 YSYEKL. The DNA of the CDR3 is TGCGCCAGCAGTATCACCCCCGGACAGGGTCCTGAGCAGTTCTTC. Encoded protein: CASSITPGQGPEQFF.

This clonotype has a handful of counts. The chain uses TRBV5-1 and TRBJ2-3, with D perhaps matching TRBD1 or TRBD2 (5 bases each). This CDR3 contains 15 residues. Trimming removed 1 base at V and 3 bases at J, with 12 bases between. Germline V gives CDR1 SGHRS, CDR2 YFSETQ. The CDR3 DNA follows: TGCGCCAGCAGCTTGCCTGGGGGTGATACAGATACGCAGTATTTT. It encodes CASSLPGGDTDTQYF.

The chain combines TRBV9 with TRBJ2-2; possible D gene TRBD2, 5 bases. The length of the CDR3 is 13 residues. Trimming cost V 2 bases and J 4 bases, with 6 bases left between them. Per the germline V gene, CDR1 is SGDLS and CDR2 is YYNGEE. CDR3 nucleotides: TGTGCCAGCAGCGTGAGGGTCACCGGGGAGCTGTTTTTT. As protein: CASSVRVTGELFF.

This clonotype showed up just a few times. The V gene is TRBV3-1, the J gene TRBJ2-5; D unresolved. Between the trimmed V and J ends, which lost 0 bases and 1 base, there was a span of 9 bases. CDR3 size: 15 residues. CDR1 and CDR2 from the germline V gene are LGHDT and YNNKEL (reference sequence). For the CDR3, the DNA is TGTGCCAGCAGCCAAGACCCAGCCGCCCAAGAGACCCAGTACTTC. Translating it yields CASSQDPAAQETQYF.

J is TRBJ2-5 and V is TRBV7-8; possible D gene TRBD1, 6 bases. The V end was cut by 5 bases, the J end by 0 bases, with 10 bases between. CDR3 length equals 14 residues. Germline loops: CDR1 SGHVS, CDR2 FQNEAQ. CDR3 coding DNA: TGTGCCAGCAGCAACGGACAGTACCAAGAGACCCAGTACTTC. Translating it yields CASSNGQYQETQYF.

This clonotype was detected ten times or more. The chain combines TRBV6-5 with TRBJ2-3, with 11 nucleotides matching TRBD2. CDR3 length: 16 amino acids. Germline values: CDR1 MNHEY, CDR2 SVGAGI. The trim removed 5 bases at V and 2 bases at J, leaving 6 bases unmatched. The CDR3 nucleotides read TGTGCCAGCAGTCAAATGACTAGCGGGGCCACAGATACGCAGTATTTT. This codes for CASSQMTSGATDTQYF.

This clonotype came up a few times. This chain connects TRBV7-6 to TRBJ2-3; no clear D gene. Trimming shortened V by 2 bases and J by 6 bases, and 15 bases separated the two germline ends. The CDR3 sequence is 15 residues long. Germline-derived CDR1 and CDR2 are SGHVS and FNYEAQ. The CDR3 nucleotides read TGTGCCAGCAGCTTATATGTGATGATGGGGGATACGCAGTATTTT. Encoded protein: CASSLYVMMGDTQYF.

V and J are TRBV5-1 and TRBJ2-2; maybe TRBD1 (5 bases). Trimming cost V 0 bases and J 5 bases, with 11 bases left between them. This CDR3 is 15 amino acids long. The V gene's germline CDR1 is SGHRS and CDR2 YFSETQ. The DNA of the CDR3 is TGCGCCAGCAGCTTGGCCGACAGCCTTACCGGGGAGCTGTTTTTT. Its protein product is CASSLADSLTGELFF.

The chain joins TRBV6-2 or TRBV6-3 to TRBJ2-2; no reliable D call. The CDR3 sequence is 10 residues long. V was pared by 8 bases and J by 6 bases, with 4 bases between. Germline loops: CDR1 MNHEY, CDR2 SVGEGT. The CDR3 is CASFAGELFF. CDR3 nucleotide sequence: TGTGCCAGCTTCGCCGGGGAGCTGTTTTTT.

Ten or more counts support this clonotype. The chain has TRBV12-3 or TRBV12-4 and TRBJ2-4, with 12 bases matching TRBD2. V lost 6 bases and J lost 3; bases outside the gene matches: 6. The CDR3 has 16 residues. CDR3 sequence reads: CASSITSGGYKNIQYF. CDR3 DNA: TGTGCCAGCAGCATAACTAGCGGGGGGTACAAAAACATTCAGTACTTC.

V is TRBV6-1 and J is TRBJ1-2; D is uncertain. The CDR3 is made up of 14 amino acids. V lost 1 base to trimming and J lost 3 bases, with 9 bases between them. Germline V gene data show CDR1 as MNHNS and CDR2 as SASEGT. CDR3 nucleotide sequence: TGTGCCAGCAGTGAAGTGGGAGGGCACTATGGCTACACCTTC. As protein: CASSEVGGHYGYTF.

The chain uses TRBV7-2 and TRBJ2-3; D remains ambiguous. CDR3 length equals 12 residues. The V gene lost 1 base and the J gene lost 7 bases, with 6 bases spanning the gap. Germline CDR1 is SGHTA and CDR2 is FQGNSA. The CDR3 coding sequence is TGTGCCAGCAGCTTAGGTTTATATACGCAGTATTTT. As protein: CASSLGLYTQYF.

This clonotype was observed a handful of times. This chain links TRBV12-3 or TRBV12-4 with TRBJ2-7; maybe TRBD2 (6 bases). This CDR3 has 16 amino acids. The V and J ends lost 5 bases and 1 base respectively, with 18 bases between them. The CDR3 sequence is CASSPQTTSRSYEQYF. Written as DNA, the CDR3 is TGTGCCAGCAGTCCCCAGACCACTAGCCGGTCCTACGAGCAGTACTTC.

This sequence joins TRBV11-1 and TRBJ2-7; perhaps TRBD1 as D (7 bases). Trimming pared 5 bases from V and 3 bases from J, leaving 17 bases between. Germline V gene sequence: CDR1 SGHAT, CDR2 FQDESV (reference sequence). This CDR3 contains 15 residues. The CDR3 spells CASSDRTGAGYEQYF. In DNA form, the CDR3 reads TGTGCCAGCAGCGATCGGACAGGAGCGGGCTACGAGCAGTACTTC.

The chain has TRBV10-2 and TRBJ1-1; D gene uncertain. V lost 7 bases to trimming and J lost 0 bases, with 9 bases between them. This CDR3 comprises 13 residues. The V gene's germline CDR1 is WSHSY and CDR2 SAAADI. In DNA form, the CDR3 reads TGCGCCAGCACCTCAGAGTTGAACACTGAAGCTTTCTTT. Its protein is CASTSELNTEAFF.

This clonotype showed up many times. V usage is TRBV2 and J usage is TRBJ2-5; 7 nucleotides agree with TRBD2. The length of the CDR3 is 14 residues. V shed 9 bases, J shed 1 base, and the junction held 8 bases outside the gene matches. CDR1 and CDR2 (germline): SNHLY, FYNNEI. The CDR3 reads CARSLLAVQETQYF. CDR3 DNA sequence: TGTGCCAGGTCCCTTCTAGCGGTCCAAGAGACCCAGTACTTC.

This clonotype was observed a handful of times. The chain recombines TRBV6-2 or TRBV6-3 with TRBJ2-7; D gene unclear. In germline, CDR1 is MNHEY, CDR2 SVGEGT. Deletions cut 1 base from V and 3 bases from J, with 10 bases between. This CDR3 comprises 14 residues. The CDR3 DNA reads TGTGCCAGCAGTTACTTAGCTAGGAGCTACGAGCAGTACGTC. It is translated as CASSYLARSYEQYV.

The gene calls are TRBV4-1 and TRBJ1-1, with D tentatively TRBD1 (5 bases). V was cut by 4 bases and J by 0 bases, with 12 bases left in between. The V gene's germline CDR1 is MGHRA and CDR2 YSYEKL. The CDR3 has 15 residues. CDR3 coding DNA: TGCGCCAGCAGCCCGAGATGGGGCATGAACACTGAAGCTTTCTTT. Protein sequence: CASSPRWGMNTEAFF.

The chain's CDR3 is CASRVSYGYTF. The CDR3 DNA follows: TGTGCCAGCAGGGTTTCCTATGGCTACACCTTC. The V and J genes are TRBV12-3 or TRBV12-4 and TRBJ1-2; no definite D call. The CDR3 loop spans 11 amino acids. The germline V and J ends were trimmed by 6 bases and 4 bases, with 6 bases remaining between them.

This clonotype was seen a few times. The chain recombines TRBV27 with TRBJ1-1, with D hard to call. Trimming left V 3 bases short and J 2 bases short, with 7 bases between. The germline V gene encodes CDR1 MNHEY and CDR2 SMNVEV (reference sequence). The CDR3 consists of 13 residues. CDR3 protein: CASSFGINTEAFF. CDR3 nucleotide sequence: TGTGCCAGCAGTTTCGGGATTAACACTGAAGCTTTCTTT.

The chain employs TRBV7-3 and TRBJ2-5; 10 bases line up with TRBD1. Germline assignment: CDR1 SGHTA and CDR2 FQGTGA. V lost 3 bases and J lost 3; bases outside the gene matches: 4. CDR3 length equals 15 residues. The CDR3 DNA is TGTGCCAGCAGCTTTGCCGGGACAGGGGAAGAGACCCAGTACTTC. It is translated as CASSFAGTGEETQYF.

In DNA form, the CDR3 reads TGCAGTGCTATTTTAAGCGGGGGACCGAATGAGCAGTTCTTC. Amino acids: CSAILSGGPNEQFF. The chain couples TRBV20-1 to TRBJ2-1, with 8 bases identical to TRBD2. V shed 4 bases, J shed 7 bases, and the junction held 9 bases outside the gene matches. This CDR3 has 14 residues. From germline, CDR1 is DFQATT and CDR2 SNEGSKA (reference sequence).

The chain recombines TRBV5-1 with TRBJ2-7; 10 nucleotides match TRBD2. Per the germline V gene, CDR1 is SGHRS and CDR2 is YFSETQ. V lost 0 bases, J lost 7 bases, and 7 bases stayed unmatched. The CDR3 totals 15 residues. As DNA, the CDR3 is TGCGCCAGCAGCTTGGTTCTAGCGGGGGCCCGGGAGCAGTACTTC. As protein: CASSLVLAGAREQYF.

This clonotype has more than one count but fewer than ten. The genes are TRBV7-3 and TRBJ1-1, with D unresolved. Germline CDR1 reads SGHTA; CDR2 reads FQGTGA. The CDR3 runs to 15 residues. Trimming removed 2 bases at V and 6 bases at J, with 16 bases between. CDR3 nucleotide sequence: TGTGCCAGCAGCTTATACTTGGAGGGAAGTTCTGAAGCTTTCTTT. This gives the protein CASSLYLEGSSEAFF.

This clonotype was seen only a few times. J is TRBJ1-2 and V is TRBV6-2 or TRBV6-3, with D perhaps TRBD1 (5 bases). Germline CDR1 and CDR2: MNHEY and SVGEGT. This CDR3 spans 14 amino acids. Trimming stripped 10 bases from V and 5 bases from J, with 20 bases between. The CDR3 loop reads CATPAPLGEYGYTF. CDR3 coding DNA: TGTGCCACCCCGGCCCCCTTGGGGGAGTATGGCTACACCTTC.

Only a few counts were recorded for this clonotype. The chain combines TRBV2 with TRBJ1-2; D possibly corresponds to TRBD1 (5 bases). The germline V gene encodes CDR1 SNHLY and CDR2 FYNNEI. The CDR3 contains 13 residues. V was trimmed by 8 bases and J by 6 bases, leaving 16 bases between them. CDR3 coding DNA: TGTGCCAGCGCGGCCGGGGGACTAAATGGCTACACCTTC. This sequence encodes CASAAGGLNGYTF.

This clonotype has more than one count but fewer than ten. The chain links TRBV12-3 or TRBV12-4 to TRBJ2-3, with 10 bases matching TRBD2. J was trimmed by 0 bases and V by 1 base; bases with no gene match: 7. The CDR3 is 18 residues long. DNA for the CDR3: TGTGCCAGCAGTTTAGGAGCGGGGGGGCCGGCGAGCACAGATACGCAGTATTTT. It codes for CASSLGAGGPASTDTQYF.